The 24 T cell receptor beta chains presented below share a single source sample, sequenced in a study of blood T cell repertoires in COVID-19. Method: immunoSEQ multiplex PCR; TCRdb's copy keeps in-frame clones and lacks some. The repertoire consists of about 73,000 clones, with over 80% occurring once and the leading ten covering roughly 2.5%. The sample was peripheral blood. Receptors were obtained from a man older than 75 with active or convalescent COVID-19.

The CDR3 region is CASSELGSGSKSYNEQFF. CDR3 nucleotide sequence: TGTGCCAGCAGTGAACTCGGTAGCGGGAGTAAGTCCTACAATGAGCAGTTCTTC. V gene TRBV25-1 combines with J gene TRBJ2-1; 9 nucleotides match TRBD2. Germline V gene data show CDR1 as MGHDK and CDR2 as SYGVNS. V lost 2 bases and J lost 1; bases outside the gene matches: 9. This CDR3 contains 18 residues.

V is TRBV6-5 and J is TRBJ2-7; no clear D gene. From germline, CDR1 is MNHEY and CDR2 SVGAGI. This CDR3 has 12 amino acids. V was cut by 8 bases and J by 2 bases, with 10 bases left in between. CDR3 DNA: TGTGCCAGCCGGCAGGTACCCTACGAGCAGTACTTC. It specifies CASRQVPYEQYF.

The chain joins TRBV7-8 to TRBJ2-5; 9 nucleotides agree with TRBD2. With 2 bases clipped from V and 14 bases from J, the junction kept 6 bases outside the gene matches. CDR1 and CDR2 from the germline V gene are SGHVS and FQNEAQ. The CDR3 is 12 residues long. The CDR3, as DNA: TGTGCCAGCAGCTTATCCGGGACTAGCCTATACTTC. It yields the protein CASSLSGTSLYF.

This rearrangement joins TRBV19 to TRBJ2-7; 7 nucleotides align to TRBD2. This CDR3 has 14 amino acids. Trimming took 3 bases from V and 3 from J; bases not matched to a gene: 5. The germline V gene has CDR1 LNHDA and CDR2 SQIVND (reference sequence). DNA for the CDR3: TGTGCCAGTAGTATCAGGGCGGGGGACTACGAGCAGTACTTC. This sequence encodes CASSIRAGDYEQYF. The variable domain in full, with the rest retrieved from reference TRBV19 and TRBJ2-7, is DGGITQSPKYLFRKEGQNVTLSCEQNLNHDAMYWYRQDPGQGLRLIYYSQIVNDFQKGDIAEGYSVSREKKESFPLTVTSAQKNPTAFYLCASSIRAGDYEQYFGPGTRLTVT.

The rearrangement links TRBV10-3 to TRBJ2-5, with a possible D match to TRBD2 (5 bases). Per germline, CDR1 ENHRY and CDR2 SYGVKD. The CDR3 runs to 15 residues. V lost 8 bases and J lost 2, with 18 bases in between. This chain's CDR3 is CAISIEAGSQETQYF. The CDR3 nucleotides are TGTGCCATCTCAATCGAGGCGGGCAGTCAAGAGACCCAGTACTTC.

V usage is TRBV7-8 and J usage is TRBJ2-7; 7 bases fit TRBD2. The junction had 6 bases not matched to a gene; V was cut back by 0 bases and J by 7 bases. This CDR3 is built from 14 residues. Per germline, CDR1 SGHVS and CDR2 FQNEAQ. The CDR3 DNA reads as TGTGCCAGCAGCTTAGCGGGCAGGGACTATGAGCAGTACTTC. It encodes CASSLAGRDYEQYF.

CDR3 sequence reads: CATSRYYEQFF. CDR3 sequence (DNA): TGTGCCACCAGCAGATATTATGAGCAGTTCTTC. The V call is TRBV15, the J call TRBJ2-1; unclear D gene. Germline V gene sequence: CDR1 LNHNV, CDR2 YYDKDF (reference sequence). The V and J ends lost 2 bases and 8 bases respectively, with 4 bases between them. The CDR3 totals 11 residues.

The chain couples TRBV7-2 to TRBJ2-7; 8 nucleotides line up with TRBD1. The CDR3 length is 13 residues. The germline V gene has CDR1 SGHTA and CDR2 FQGNSA. Trimming took 4 bases from V and 6 from J; bases not matched to a gene: 5. Written as DNA, the CDR3 is TGTGCCAGCAGCTCCCAGGGGGCCCTCGAGCAGTACTTC. Translating it yields CASSSQGALEQYF.

This chain uses TRBV5-1 with TRBJ2-5; perhaps TRBD1 as D (5 bases). The length of the CDR3 is 16 residues. Trimming cost V 0 bases and J 5 bases, with 17 bases left between them. In germline, CDR1 is SGHRS, CDR2 YFSETQ. CDR3 sequence: CASSLVGLQGRETQYF. The CDR3 region has the DNA TGCGCCAGCAGCTTGGTAGGGCTCCAGGGAAGGGAGACCCAGTACTTC.

This clone has only one observation. V gene TRBV5-4 combines with J gene TRBJ1-3; no clear D gene. The V end was cut by 0 bases, the J end by 0 bases, with 13 bases between. This CDR3 contains 17 residues. The germline gives CDR1 SGHNT, CDR2 YYREEE (reference sequence). CDR3 protein: CASSLGLGTISGNTIYF. The CDR3 coding sequence is TGTGCCAGCAGCTTGGGGCTTGGCACGATCTCTGGAAACACCATATATTTT.

This chain uses TRBV28 with TRBJ1-2; D is perhaps TRBD1 (6 bases). This CDR3 has 17 amino acids. Trimming pared 6 bases from V and 7 bases from J, leaving 27 bases between. Germline assignment: CDR1 MDHEN and CDR2 SYDVKM. The CDR3 coding sequence is TGTGCCAGCAGCCTTGTTCGGGCAGGGGTTTACCGATTTGGCTACACCTTC. The encoded protein is CASSLVRAGVYRFGYTF.

This clone was detected once. The V call is TRBV7-2, the J call TRBJ1-5, with D possibly being TRBD1 (6 bases). The CDR3 loop spans 16 amino acids. The germline V gene encodes CDR1 SGHTA and CDR2 FQGNSA. With 1 base removed from V and 3 bases from J, the gap between germline ends came to 13 bases. The CDR3 here is CASSLGGQGVNQPQHF. In DNA form, the CDR3 reads TGTGCCAGCAGCTTAGGGGGGCAGGGCGTCAATCAGCCCCAGCATTTT.

Concerning this clone: One junction end disagrees with the germline gene, perhaps due to a read error. V usage is TRBV5-1 and J usage is TRBJ2-7, with 8 bases aligning to TRBD1. The germline gives CDR1 SGHRS, CDR2 YFSETQ. The CDR3 has 14 residues. The CDR3 region has the DNA TGCGCCAGCAGAACCGGGACAGGCTCCCACGAGCAGTACTTC. Its translation: CASRTGTGSHEQYF.

V usage is TRBV27 and J usage is TRBJ1-4; the match to TRBD1 covers 7 bases. CDR1 and CDR2 from the germline V gene are MNHEY and SMNVEV (reference sequence). This CDR3 is built from 14 residues. Trimming at V came to 6 bases and at J to 7 bases, leaving 8 bases not matched to a gene. Written as DNA, the CDR3 is TGTGCCAGCAGCCGGACAGGCCCGACTGAAAAACTGTTTTTT. It encodes CASSRTGPTEKLFF.

This chain joins TRBV28 and TRBJ1-4; the D is unclear. The CDR3 extends over 15 amino acids. Per germline, CDR1 MDHEN and CDR2 SYDVKM. V gave up 3 bases and J gave up 8 bases, with 16 bases separating them. In DNA form, the CDR3 reads TGTGCCAGCAGTTTGCGGTCGGGGATATGGGAAAAACTGTTTTTT. Translation: CASSLRSGIWEKLFF.

The J gene is TRBJ2-3, the V gene TRBV5-1, with D possibly matching TRBD1 (6 bases). The CDR3 sequence is 14 residues long. The V and J ends lost 4 bases and 3 bases respectively, with 12 bases between them. CDR1 is SGHRS and CDR2 is YFSETQ in the germline V gene. CDR3: CASSTGQFTDTQYF. CDR3 nucleotides: TGCGCCAGCAGCACTGGACAGTTTACAGATACGCAGTATTTT.

J is TRBJ1-6 and V is TRBV6-6, with D perhaps TRBD1 (5 bases). Germline V lookup: CDR1 MNHNY, CDR2 SVGAGI (reference sequence). V lost 2 bases and J lost 5, with 7 bases in between. The CDR3 runs 14 residues. This CDR3 is CASSYETDNSPLHF. CDR3 in DNA: TGTGCCAGCAGTTACGAGACAGATAATTCACCCCTCCACTTT.

The chain has TRBV3-1 (or the pseudogene TRBV3-2) and TRBJ2-7; 9 bases are a match to TRBD1. With V trimmed by 4 bases and J by 5 bases, 9 bases remained unmatched. Germline CDR1 reads LGHDT; CDR2 reads YNNKEL (reference sequence). The CDR3 consists of 15 residues. CDR3 sequence: CASSLSGTGFNEQYF. CDR3 in DNA: TGTGCCAGCAGCCTCAGTGGGACAGGGTTCAACGAGCAGTACTTC.

Written as DNA, the CDR3 is TGTGCCAGCAGCCCAGTTCCGGGACAGGGGATTCAGTACTTC. Amino acid sequence: CASSPVPGQGIQYF. The rearrangement joins TRBV21-1 to TRBJ2-4; TRBD1, as called in the table, went unchecked against the DNA. TRBV21-1 is a listed pseudogene. This CDR3 has 14 amino acids.

The CDR3: CASSIPGYEQYF. CDR3 bases: TGTGCCAGTAGTATTCCAGGATACGAGCAGTACTTC. The chain is built from TRBV19 and TRBJ2-7, with D uncertain. CDR1 LNHDA and CDR2 SQIVND come from the germline V gene (reference sequence). Between the trimmed V and J ends, which lost 3 bases and 4 bases, there was a span of 7 bases. CDR3 length: 12 amino acids.

Here the CDR3 reads CASSASAGGDEQYF. The CDR3 coding sequence is TGTGCCAGCAGCGCATCGGCCGGGGGGGACGAGCAGTACTTC. The V gene is TRBV9, the J gene TRBJ2-7, with 8 bases aligning to TRBD2. Germline-derived CDR1 and CDR2 are SGDLS and YYNGEE. The CDR3 loop spans 14 amino acids. The trim removed 3 bases at V and 5 bases at J, leaving 7 bases unmatched.

The CDR3 DNA follows: TGTGCCAGCAGAGACAGAGAAAGGGGACAGTACTATGGCTACACCTTC. This sequence encodes CASRDRERGQYYGYTF. V usage is TRBV11-2 and J usage is TRBJ1-2; 7 bases are a match to TRBD1. Germline CDR1 is SGHAT and CDR2 is FQNNGV. Trimming removed 6 bases from V and 3 bases from J; junction bases left unmatched: 13. The CDR3 runs 16 residues.

This chain links TRBV11-2 with TRBJ2-1; maybe TRBD2 (5 bases). The germline gives CDR1 SGHAT, CDR2 FQNNGV. The V and J ends lost 5 bases and 7 bases respectively, with 9 bases between them. This CDR3 is 12 amino acids long. The CDR3 DNA follows: TGTGCCAGCAGCCCGGACTGGAATGAGCAGTTCTTC. Translating gives CASSPDWNEQFF.

V gene TRBV28 combines with J gene TRBJ2-2; 8 bases match TRBD1. The germline V gene encodes CDR1 MDHEN and CDR2 SYDVKM. The CDR3 runs 16 residues. With 5 bases clipped from V and 0 bases from J, the junction kept 5 bases outside the gene matches. CDR3 sequence reads: CASSPGQGSNTGELFF. The CDR3 DNA reads TGTGCCAGCAGTCCCGGACAGGGTTCGAACACCGGGGAGCTGTTTTTT.